Listed below are T cell receptor beta chains from one sample, sequenced in a study of long-term antiretroviral therapy in people with HIV. Measured with immunoSEQ multiplex PCR; TCRdb has only the in-frame clones, and not every one. The profile covers some 22,000 clones, with 86% appearing a single time and roughly 5% taken by the ten largest. The sample in question was unsorted PBMCs, obtained 1.3 years after starting antiretroviral therapy. The source is a man between 60 and 75 years old with HIV. Both conserved end residues are part of each CDR3. The D gene is left open where the match is weak. Not every row has a clone size; where given, it reads once, few, many or a size class.

v_call: TRBV5-1; d_call: .; j_call: TRBJ2-7; clone_size: few; cdr3_nt: TGCGCCAGCAGCCCGGTGACAGGTTTCTACGAGCAGTACTTC; cdr3_aa: CASSPVTGFYEQYF
v_call: TRBV5-1; d_call: TRBD1; j_call: TRBJ1-5; clone_size: .; cdr3_nt: TGCGCCAGCAGCTTGGCGGGACAGAGCAATCAGCCCCAGCATTTT; cdr3_aa: CASSLAGQSNQPQHF
v_call: TRBV2; d_call: .; j_call: TRBJ1-6; clone_size: .; cdr3_nt: TGTGCCACCCTTATGGACGGCTTGGGCTCACCCCTCCACTTT; cdr3_aa: CATLMDGLGSPLHF
v_call: TRBV29-1; d_call: .; j_call: TRBJ2-5; clone_size: .; cdr3_nt: TGCAGCGGTAAGGGGTACCAAGAGACCCAGTACTTC; cdr3_aa: CSGKGYQETQYF
v_call: TRBV5-1; d_call: TRBD2; j_call: TRBJ2-1; clone_size: .; cdr3_nt: TGCGCCAGCAGCTTGACGGGACTAGCGGGCTACAATGAGCAGTTCTTC; cdr3_aa: CASSLTGLAGYNEQFF
v_call: TRBV20-1; d_call: .; j_call: TRBJ1-2; clone_size: .; cdr3_nt: TGCAGCGGGACTGCTAACTATGGCTACACCTTC; cdr3_aa: CSGTANYGYTF
v_call: TRBV4-1; d_call: .; j_call: TRBJ1-5; clone_size: .; cdr3_nt: TGCGCCAGCAGCCGAGTTCTAACGCCGGGGTTTAGTCAGCCCCAGCATTTT; cdr3_aa: CASSRVLTPGFSQPQHF
v_call: TRBV27; d_call: .; j_call: TRBJ2-7; clone_size: .; cdr3_nt: TGTGCCAGCAGTTTATTTGGCCATGCGGGAGACAGGAACGAGCAGTACTTC; cdr3_aa: CASSLFGHAGDRNEQYF
v_call: TRBV5-1; d_call: TRBD1; j_call: TRBJ2-1; clone_size: .; cdr3_nt: TGCGCCAGCAGCCAGGGACAGGGTCTCAATGAGCAGTTCTTC; cdr3_aa: CASSQGQGLNEQFF
v_call: TRBV28; d_call: TRBD2; j_call: TRBJ2-1; clone_size: .; cdr3_nt: TGTGCCAGCAGTCCGGGGGGGTTGGGCGAGCAGTTCTTC; cdr3_aa: CASSPGGLGEQFF
v_call: TRBV5-1; d_call: TRBD1; j_call: TRBJ2-1; clone_size: .; cdr3_nt: TGCGCCAGCAGCTTGTACAGGGGAGTGGGTAATGAGCAGTTCTTC; cdr3_aa: CASSLYRGVGNEQFF
v_call: TRBV6-5; d_call: TRBD2; j_call: TRBJ2-1; clone_size: .; cdr3_nt: TGTGCCAGCACGGGACTAGCGGGGTACAATGAGCAGTTCTTC; cdr3_aa: CASTGLAGYNEQFF
v_call: TRBV5-4; d_call: .; j_call: TRBJ2-7; clone_size: .; cdr3_nt: TGTGCCAGCAGCAGAAACAGCTACGAGCAGTACTTC; cdr3_aa: CASSRNSYEQYF
v_call: TRBV5-1; d_call: .; j_call: TRBJ2-5; clone_size: .; cdr3_nt: TGCGCCAGCAGCTTGAATCAAGAGACCCAGTACTTC; cdr3_aa: CASSLNQETQYF
v_call: TRBV5-1; d_call: TRBD1; j_call: TRBJ1-1; clone_size: .; cdr3_nt: TGCGCCAGCAGCTTAGACAGGGGAAACACTGAAGCTTTCTTT; cdr3_aa: CASSLDRGNTEAFF
v_call: TRBV28; d_call: .; j_call: TRBJ1-5; clone_size: .; cdr3_nt: TGTGCCAGCAGATATAATCCTGGCAATCAGCCCCAGCATTTT; cdr3_aa: CASRYNPGNQPQHF
v_call: TRBV6-1; d_call: .; j_call: TRBJ2-6; clone_size: .; cdr3_nt: TGTGCCAGCAGTGAAGCGCCAACACGGAGCTCTGGGGCCAACGTCCTGACTTTC; cdr3_aa: CASSEAPTRSSGANVLTF
v_call: TRBV5-1; d_call: .; j_call: TRBJ1-6; clone_size: .; cdr3_nt: TGCGCCAGCAGCTTGGCGCCTTCCAGGGTAGGCAATAATTCACCCCTCCACTTT; cdr3_aa: CASSLAPSRVGNNSPLHF
v_call: TRBV5-1; d_call: TRBD2; j_call: TRBJ2-7; clone_size: .; cdr3_nt: TGCGCCAGCAGCTTGTCAGGACTAGAAGTCTACGAGCAGTACTTC; cdr3_aa: CASSLSGLEVYEQYF
v_call: TRBV5-1; d_call: TRBD1; j_call: TRBJ2-2; clone_size: .; cdr3_nt: TGCGCCAGCAGCCTCCTGGCGGGACAGGGTGCCGGGGAGCTGTTTTTT; cdr3_aa: CASSLLAGQGAGELFF
v_call: TRBV2; d_call: .; j_call: TRBJ1-5; clone_size: .; cdr3_nt: TGTGCCAGCGGATACCTAGATCAGCCCCAGCATTTT; cdr3_aa: CASGYLDQPQHF
v_call: TRBV5-1; d_call: .; j_call: TRBJ2-6; clone_size: .; cdr3_nt: TGCGCCAGCAGCCTAAGAAAGGGGACTGGGGCCAACGTCCTGACTTTC; cdr3_aa: CASSLRKGTGANVLTF
v_call: TRBV5-1; d_call: .; j_call: TRBJ1-3; clone_size: few; cdr3_nt: TGCGCCAGCAGCACCGGGACCTCTGGAAACACCATATATTTT; cdr3_aa: CASSTGTSGNTIYF
v_call: TRBV7-9; d_call: .; j_call: TRBJ2-2; clone_size: .; cdr3_nt: TGTGCCAGCAGCTTAGAAATCACCGGGGAGCTGTTTTTT; cdr3_aa: CASSLEITGELFF
v_call: TRBV7-9; d_call: .; j_call: TRBJ2-3; clone_size: .; cdr3_nt: TGTGCCAGCAGCTCCAGACAAGGACCGGGCACAGATACGCAGTATTTT; cdr3_aa: CASSSRQGPGTDTQYF
v_call: TRBV4-3; d_call: .; j_call: TRBJ2-7; clone_size: few; cdr3_nt: TGCGCCAGCGGGCGGACGGCGGACAGCTCCTACGAGCAGTACTTC; cdr3_aa: CASGRTADSSYEQYF
v_call: TRBV7-3; d_call: TRBD1; j_call: TRBJ2-1; clone_size: .; cdr3_nt: TGTGCCAGCAGCTCGGGACAGGGGGGGTTCAATGAGCAGTTCTTC; cdr3_aa: CASSSGQGGFNEQFF
v_call: TRBV9; d_call: .; j_call: TRBJ2-1; clone_size: .; cdr3_nt: TGTGCCAGCAGCACGGGGGAGCGGTACAATGAGCAGTTCTTC; cdr3_aa: CASSTGERYNEQFF
v_call: TRBV27; d_call: TRBD1; j_call: TRBJ1-2; clone_size: .; cdr3_nt: TGTGCCAGCAGTCACACCGGGACAGGGTATGGCTACACCTTC; cdr3_aa: CASSHTGTGYGYTF
v_call: TRBV23-1; d_call: TRBD2; j_call: TRBJ2-3; clone_size: medium-sized; cdr3_nt: TGCGCCAGCAGTCAGACCGGGACTAGCGGGAGGTTGACGGGAGATACGCAGTATTTT; cdr3_aa: CASSQTGTSGRLTGDTQYF
v_call: TRBV11-2; d_call: TRBD2; j_call: TRBJ2-2; clone_size: .; cdr3_nt: TGTGCCAGCAGCCCTCAGCGGGGGGGCCGTGCCGGGGAGCTGTTTTTT; cdr3_aa: CASSPQRGGRAGELFF
v_call: TRBV2; d_call: TRBD1; j_call: TRBJ2-2; clone_size: .; cdr3_nt: TGTGCCAGTCGGGACAGGGGAAGGGACGGGGAGCTGTTTTTT; cdr3_aa: CASRDRGRDGELFF
v_call: TRBV6-1; d_call: TRBD1; j_call: TRBJ1-5; clone_size: .; cdr3_nt: TGTGCCAGCAGTGATCAGAGCACAGGGGCTCAGCCCCAGCATTTT; cdr3_aa: CASSDQSTGAQPQHF
v_call: TRBV5-1; d_call: TRBD2; j_call: TRBJ2-7; clone_size: .; cdr3_nt: TGCGCCAGCAGCATAACTAGCGGGGGGGCTTTCGAGCAGTACTTC; cdr3_aa: CASSITSGGAFEQYF
v_call: TRBV10-3; d_call: .; j_call: TRBJ2-7; clone_size: few; cdr3_nt: TGTGCCATCAGTGACCCAGGGTCCTACGAGCAGTACTTC; cdr3_aa: CAISDPGSYEQYF
v_call: TRBV6-1; d_call: .; j_call: TRBJ2-5; clone_size: .; cdr3_nt: TGTGCCAGCAATGGGGTGGTTGAGACCCAGTACTTC; cdr3_aa: CASNGVVETQYF
v_call: TRBV9; d_call: .; j_call: TRBJ1-1; clone_size: .; cdr3_nt: TGTGCCAGCAGCGTAGGCGGGGGCCCGAACACTGAAGCTTTCTTT; cdr3_aa: CASSVGGGPNTEAFF
v_call: TRBV6-1; d_call: .; j_call: TRBJ2-1; clone_size: few; cdr3_nt: TGTGCCAGCAGTGAGTTAGCGGATACCTACAATGAGCAGTTCTTC; cdr3_aa: CASSELADTYNEQFF
v_call: TRBV6-6; d_call: .; j_call: TRBJ1-2; clone_size: .; cdr3_nt: TGTGCCAGCAGTTACCCGCGTGGGGGGGCCTATGGCTACACCTTC; cdr3_aa: CASSYPRGGAYGYTF
v_call: TRBV10-2; d_call: .; j_call: TRBJ2-7; clone_size: few; cdr3_nt: TGCGCCAGCACCATGACTTCTTTCTTTTCCTACGAGCAGTACTTC; cdr3_aa: CASTMTSFFSYEQYF
v_call: TRBV6-6; d_call: .; j_call: TRBJ1-3; clone_size: .; cdr3_nt: TGTGCCAGCAACAACTACAGGGAGCTGGATGGAAACACCATATATTTT; cdr3_aa: CASNNYRELDGNTIYF
v_call: TRBV27; d_call: TRBD1; j_call: TRBJ2-2; clone_size: .; cdr3_nt: TGTGCCAGCAGTTTCCGTACAGGGGGAGCCGGGGAGCTGTTTTTT; cdr3_aa: CASSFRTGGAGELFF
v_call: TRBV28; d_call: .; j_call: TRBJ2-2; clone_size: .; cdr3_nt: TGTGCCAGCAGTTTATTCCGGGGTACTAACGGGGAGCTGTTTTTT; cdr3_aa: CASSLFRGTNGELFF
v_call: TRBV14; d_call: .; j_call: TRBJ2-1; clone_size: .; cdr3_nt: TGTGCCAGCAGCCCCCCAGGTTTGAAGCAGTTCTTC; cdr3_aa: CASSPPGLKQFF
v_call: TRBV5-5; d_call: TRBD2; j_call: TRBJ2-3; clone_size: .; cdr3_nt: TGTGCCAGCAGCTTGGAACTAGCGGGATTAGATACGCAGTATTTT; cdr3_aa: CASSLELAGLDTQYF
v_call: TRBV11-2; d_call: .; j_call: TRBJ2-7; clone_size: few; cdr3_nt: TGTGCCAGCAGCTTAATGCGGGACAGTACCTACGAGCAGTACTTC; cdr3_aa: CASSLMRDSTYEQYF
v_call: TRBV5-1; d_call: .; j_call: TRBJ2-7; clone_size: .; cdr3_nt: TGCGCCAGCAGCGCGGGGACCTTAGGGAGCGAGCAGTACTTC; cdr3_aa: CASSAGTLGSEQYF
v_call: TRBV10-3; d_call: .; j_call: TRBJ1-2; clone_size: .; cdr3_nt: TGTGCCATCAGTCAGGGTCTCGGGAATGGCTACACCTTC; cdr3_aa: CAISQGLGNGYTF
v_call: TRBV5-6; d_call: TRBD1; j_call: TRBJ2-5; clone_size: .; cdr3_nt: TGTGCCAGCAGCACGACAGGGGGATGGGGGGAGACCCAGTACTTC; cdr3_aa: CASSTTGGWGETQYF
v_call: TRBV5-4; d_call: .; j_call: TRBJ1-1; clone_size: few; cdr3_nt: TGTGCCAGCAGCTTGGCCGGGGCTTCGGACACTGAAGCTTTCTTT; cdr3_aa: CASSLAGASDTEAFF
v_call: TRBV12-5; d_call: .; j_call: TRBJ2-7; clone_size: .; cdr3_nt: TGTGCTAGTGGTTTGGGACTGCCTCCCTCCTACGAGCAGTACTTC; cdr3_aa: CASGLGLPPSYEQYF
v_call: TRBV7-9; d_call: .; j_call: TRBJ1-4; clone_size: .; cdr3_nt: TGTGCCAGCAGCTTAGCCGGCCTGAATGAAAAACTGTTTTTT; cdr3_aa: CASSLAGLNEKLFF
v_call: TRBV19; d_call: .; j_call: TRBJ2-7; clone_size: .; cdr3_nt: TGTGCCAGTAGTAATCCGCTCGGTGGGGAGCAGTACTTC; cdr3_aa: CASSNPLGGEQYF
v_call: TRBV5-1; d_call: .; j_call: TRBJ2-7; clone_size: .; cdr3_nt: TGCGCCAGCAGCTTGTATTCGGGACAACAAGCGGGGGAGCAGTACTTC; cdr3_aa: CASSLYSGQQAGEQYF